The 4 T cell receptor beta chains listed next were all sequenced from one sample in a study of blood T cell repertoires in COVID-19. Generated by immunoSEQ multiplex PCR, the TCRdb table keeps only in-frame clones and is missing some. The repertoire has about 110,000 clones, 70% to 80% of them found once; the top ten carry around 7.3%. The material sequenced was peripheral blood. Receptors originate from a woman in her sixties or seventies with acute or convalescent COVID-19.

CDR3 sequence reads: CASSRSQGAGNTIYF. Here the CDR3 DNA reads TGCGCCAGCAGCCGCTCACAGGGGGCTGGAAACACCATATATTTT. V is TRBV4-1 and J is TRBJ1-3, with 8 bases matching TRBD1. This CDR3 contains 15 residues. Germline V CDR1 and CDR2: MGHRA, YSYEKL. Germline trimming cut 4 bases from V and 2 bases from J; bases unmatched to any gene: 4.

V usage is TRBV6-5 and J usage is TRBJ1-2, with 7 bases aligning to TRBD1. Germline CDR1 is MNHEY and CDR2 is SVGAGI. After removal of 5 bases from V and 8 bases from J, the junction contained 8 bases not matched to a gene. The CDR3 runs to 13 residues. The CDR3 DNA sequence: TGTGCCAGCAGTCCCCTGGGACAGTGGGGCTACACCTTC. Translation gives CASSPLGQWGYTF.

The gene calls are TRBV7-9 and TRBJ2-5; D unresolved. Germline V CDR1 and CDR2: SEHNR, FQNEAQ (reference sequence). This CDR3 region has 13 residues. Trimming took 7 bases from V and 3 from J, leaving 12 bases between them. In DNA form, the CDR3 reads TGTGCCAGCAAAGCTGATACGAAAGAGACCCAGTACTTC. It specifies CASKADTKETQYF.

This clone showed up just a few times. V is TRBV27 and J is TRBJ1-2, with D possibly TRBD1 on 5 matching bases. The CDR3 is made up of 14 amino acids. Germline assignment: CDR1 MNHEY and CDR2 SMNVEV (reference sequence). V was trimmed by 6 bases and J by 4 bases, leaving 15 bases between them. CDR3: CASRLGGRGYGYTF. CDR3 bases: TGTGCCAGCAGGTTGGGGGGTCGCGGCTATGGCTACACCTTC.